This T cell receptor beta chain was identified during a study of T cells in Graves' hyperthyroidism and ophthalmopathy. The CDR3 regions of TCR beta were amplified from RNA transcripts. The primer set for the first-round RT-PCR of the TCR CDR3 was HTBI. MiXCR, applied by TCRdb to the multiplex PCR reads, yields one record per CDR3 protein. The top ten hold around 47% of the sample, which has roughly 500,000 distinct CDR3 sequences, approximately 23% seen once. This clonotype was observed many times. The clonotype comes from a woman in her 70s with Graves' ophthalmopathy. What was sequenced was blood.

CDR3 protein: CASSDGRGNYEQYF. The CDR3 DNA follows: TGTGCCAGCAGTGATGGCAGGGGCAATTACGAGCAGTACTTC. The chain joins TRBV2 to TRBJ2-7; perhaps TRBD1 as D (6 bases). Germline CDR1 and CDR2: SNHLY and FYNNEI. This CDR3 has 14 residues. Trimming took off 3 bases at V and 4 bases at J, with 13 bases between the two ends.